Below, 27 T cell receptor beta chains from the same sample are listed, as sequenced in a study of cytotoxic CD8 clonotypes in ibrutinib-treated CLL. Here immunoSEQ multiplex PCR was the method, and the copy in TCRdb shows in-frame clones only, minus some. The table lists about 8,600 clones, under 85% of them singletons, with approximately 35% in the top ten. This material consisted of PBMCs, taken before ibrutinib treatment. The receptors here all came from a human donor with chronic lymphocytic leukemia.

This chain uses TRBV10-3 with TRBJ2-3; D possibly corresponds to TRBD2 (6 bases). The germline V gene encodes CDR1 ENHRY and CDR2 SYGVKD. Trimming cost V 10 bases and J 1 base, with 12 bases left between them. CDR3 length: 13 residues. The CDR3 region is CATRGGGTDTQYF. The CDR3 bases are TGTGCCACGAGAGGCGGGGGCACAGATACGCAGTATTTT.

The rearrangement uses TRBV10-3 and TRBJ2-6; 9 nucleotides align to TRBD1. CDR1 is ENHRY, CDR2 SYGVKD, per germline. The J segment lost 1 base and the V segment lost 4 bases, leaving 5 bases of the junction unmatched. This CDR3 is 17 amino acids long. The chain's CDR3 is CAISATGTGSGANVLTF. For the CDR3, the DNA is TGTGCCATCAGTGCGACAGGGACAGGGTCTGGGGCCAACGTCCTGACTTTC.

J is TRBJ2-1 and V is TRBV28; D is unresolved. The CDR3 runs to 13 residues. CDR1 MDHEN and CDR2 SYDVKM come from the germline V gene. V gave up 7 bases and J gave up 4 bases, with 11 bases separating them. This CDR3 is CASNRIGYNEQFF. CDR3 nucleotide sequence: TGTGCCAGCAACCGCATAGGTTACAATGAGCAGTTCTTC. Based on the CDR3 plus reference TRBV28 and TRBJ2-1, the full variable domain is DVKVTQSSRYLVKRTGEKVFLECVQDMDHENMFWYRQDPGLGLRLIYFSYDVKMKEKGDIPEGYSVSREKKERFSLILESASTNQTSMYLCASNRIGYNEQFFGPGTRLTVL.

The rearrangement links TRBV27 to TRBJ2-1; perhaps TRBD2 as D (5 bases). Trimming stripped 1 base from V and 7 bases from J, with 8 bases between. This CDR3 has 13 amino acids. Germline V gives CDR1 MNHEY, CDR2 SMNVEV (reference sequence). As DNA, the CDR3 is TGTGCCAGCAGTTTATGGTCGGGGAATGAGCAGTTCTTC. Protein product: CASSLWSGNEQFF.

This chain uses TRBV5-6 with TRBJ2-7, with D unclear. The CDR3 has 12 residues. The germline V and J ends were trimmed by 0 bases and 4 bases, with 5 bases remaining between them. The germline V gene has CDR1 SGHDT and CDR2 YYEEEE. Here the CDR3 reads CASSLGLYEQYF. The CDR3 DNA sequence: TGTGCCAGCAGCTTGGGGTTGTACGAGCAGTACTTC.

This chain joins TRBV5-1 and TRBJ2-5; D remains unclear. CDR1 and CDR2 (germline): SGHRS, YFSETQ. The CDR3 covers 11 residues. V was pared by 0 bases and J by 5 bases, with 2 bases between. The CDR3 here is CASSLDETQYF. Here the CDR3 DNA reads TGCGCCAGCAGCTTGGACGAGACCCAGTACTTC.

The CDR3 loop is CASGDRGPVEAFF. CDR3 bases: TGTGCCAGCGGGGACAGGGGGCCAGTTGAAGCTTTCTTT. This chain links TRBV6-1 with TRBJ1-1; TRBD1 aligns across 12 bases. V was clipped by 8 bases and J by 7 bases; unmatched bases: 5. The CDR3 covers 13 residues. CDR1 and CDR2 (germline): MNHNS, SASEGT.

This rearrangement joins TRBV19 to TRBJ1-1; 7 nucleotides line up with TRBD1. J lost 1 base, V lost 7 bases, and 6 bases had no gene match. In germline, CDR1 is LNHDA, CDR2 SQIVND (reference sequence). This CDR3 spans 14 amino acids. The DNA for the CDR3 is TGTGCCAGTAATGACAGGGTTTCGAACACTGAAGCTTTCTTT. Protein: CASNDRVSNTEAFF. Filled out from reference TRBV19 and TRBJ1-1, the complete variable domain reads DGGITQSPKYLFRKEGQNVTLSCEQNLNHDAMYWYRQDPGQGLRLIYYSQIVNDFQKGDIAEGYSVSREKKESFPLTVTSAQKNPTAFYLCASNDRVSNTEAFFGQGTRLTVV.

The chain joins TRBV5-6 to TRBJ2-1; 9 nucleotides line up with TRBD2. The trim removed 2 bases at V and 4 bases at J, leaving 4 bases unmatched. Germline CDR1 SGHDT, CDR2 YYEEEE. CDR3 length equals 15 residues. The CDR3 sequence: CASSLVLAGYNEQFF. CDR3 sequence (DNA): TGTGCCAGCAGCTTAGTACTAGCGGGTTACAATGAGCAGTTCTTC. The full variable domain, its missing parts supplied by reference TRBV5-6 and TRBJ2-1, is DAGVTQSPTHLIKTRGQQVTLRCSPKSGHDTVSWYQQALGQGPQFIFQYYEEEERQRGNFPDRFSGHQFPNYSSELNVNALLLGDSALYLCASSLVLAGYNEQFFGPGTRLTVL.

The chain recombines TRBV11-2 with TRBJ2-1; 8 bases map to TRBD1. The junction had 2 bases not matched to a gene; V was cut back by 7 bases and J by 0 bases. Germline values: CDR1 SGHAT, CDR2 FQNNGV. The CDR3 length is 14 residues. Written as DNA, the CDR3 is TGTGCCAGCACCGACAGGGGCTCCTACAATGAGCAGTTCTTC. It codes for CASTDRGSYNEQFF.

The chain couples TRBV11-2 to TRBJ1-2, with a weak D call TRBD1 (6 bases). The CDR3 contains 15 residues. Germline V gene sequence: CDR1 SGHAT, CDR2 FQNNGV. V was clipped by 0 bases and J by 0 bases, with 8 bases between them. CDR3 in DNA: TGTGCCAGCAGCTTAGATCCAGGGGCTAACTATGGCTACACCTTC. It yields the protein CASSLDPGANYGYTF.

In this sample, this clone is large. The gene calls are TRBV28 and TRBJ1-5; the D is unclear. This CDR3 comprises 15 residues. The V and J ends lost 2 bases and 3 bases respectively, with 11 bases between them. CDR1 and CDR2 from the germline V gene are MDHEN and SYDVKM. CDR3 sequence (DNA): TGTGCCAGCAGTTTAACGGACGGATCCAATCAGCCCCAGCATTTT. This gives the protein CASSLTDGSNQPQHF.

The chain links TRBV27 to TRBJ2-7, with TRBD2 matching 8 bases. CDR1 and CDR2 from the germline V gene are MNHEY and SMNVEV (reference sequence). The CDR3 runs to 20 residues. V trimming: 3 bases; J trimming: 1 base; junction bases outside the gene matches: 20. CDR3 coding DNA: TGTGCCAGCAGTTTCGGCTGTCTAGCGGGCAATTCCCTCATATCCTACGAGCAGTACTTC. Protein product: CASSFGCLAGNSLISYEQYF.

This rearrangement joins TRBV19 to TRBJ2-3; 14 bases are shared with TRBD2. Germline-derived CDR1 and CDR2 are LNHDA and SQIVND (reference sequence). The CDR3 runs to 15 residues. V was pared by 5 bases and J by 8 bases, with 6 bases of the junction left unmatched. The CDR3 DNA reads TGTGCCAGTAGTCCTCCGGGACTAGCGGGAGTTACGCAGTATTTT. Translated, it gives CASSPPGLAGVTQYF. Filled out from reference TRBV19 and TRBJ2-3, the complete variable domain reads DGGITQSPKYLFRKEGQNVTLSCEQNLNHDAMYWYRQDPGQGLRLIYYSQIVNDFQKGDIAEGYSVSREKKESFPLTVTSAQKNPTAFYLCASSPPGLAGVTQYFGPGTRLTVL.

This clone was seen a single time. This chain links TRBV2 with TRBJ2-5; no clear D gene. The CDR3 runs 12 residues. Germline CDR1 and CDR2: SNHLY and FYNNEI. Trimming removed 4 bases at V and 5 bases at J, with 8 bases between. This chain's CDR3 is CASSGQVETQYF. The CDR3 nucleotides read TGTGCCAGCAGTGGGCAGGTGGAGACCCAGTACTTC.

The rearrangement links TRBV27 to TRBJ2-7, with 10 bases lining up with TRBD1. This CDR3 spans 16 amino acids. CDR1 and CDR2 from the germline V gene are MNHEY and SMNVEV (reference sequence). Trimming cost V 0 bases and J 4 bases; bases outside gene matches: 6. CDR3 region: CASSLSGGTGDYEQYF. Here the CDR3 DNA reads TGTGCCAGCAGTTTATCGGGTGGGACAGGGGATTACGAGCAGTACTTC.

This clone was counted a single time. This chain joins TRBV7-2 and TRBJ2-7, with 11 nucleotides matching TRBD2. The CDR3 has 15 amino acids. Per germline, CDR1 SGHTA and CDR2 FQGNSA. V shed 2 bases and J 1 base; nucleotides not matched to a gene: 1. This CDR3 is CASSLLAGGSYEQYF. In DNA, the CDR3 is TGTGCCAGCAGCTTACTAGCGGGAGGTTCCTACGAGCAGTACTTC.

V and J are TRBV9 and TRBJ2-7, with D uncertain. Between the trimmed V and J ends, which lost 3 bases and 0 bases, there was a span of 13 bases. Germline V CDR1 and CDR2: SGDLS, YYNGEE. The CDR3 spans 15 residues. CDR3 bases: TGTGCCAGCAGCGACCACCCTACCCTCTCCTACGAGCAGTACTTC. This encodes CASSDHPTLSYEQYF.

This clone was found once. V gene TRBV11-1 combines with J gene TRBJ2-7; 9 bases are shared with TRBD2. The V and J ends lost 4 bases and 4 bases, in that order; junction bases with no gene match: 5. Germline-derived CDR1 and CDR2 are SGHAT and FQDESV (reference sequence). This CDR3 is 14 amino acids long. The CDR3 reads CASSWGLAEYEQYF. The CDR3 region has the DNA TGTGCCAGCAGCTGGGGACTAGCAGAATACGAGCAGTACTTC. The full variable domain, completed using reference TRBV11-1 and TRBJ2-7, is EAEVAQSPRYKITEKSQAVAFWCDPISGHATLYWYRQILGQGPELLVQFQDESVVDDSQLPKDRFSAERLKGVDSTLKIQPAELGDSAMYLCASSWGLAEYEQYFGPGTRLTVT.

The J gene is TRBJ2-1, the V gene TRBV29-1, with D tentatively TRBD2 (5 bases). Germline V gene lookup returns CDR1 SQVTM and CDR2 ANQGSEA. This CDR3 has 14 residues. V was clipped by 3 bases and J by 6 bases, with 15 bases between them. The CDR3 nucleotides read TGCAGCGTTGAGGGCGGGCGGATGAGCAATGAGCAGTTCTTC. Translating gives CSVEGGRMSNEQFF.

The chain recombines TRBV7-9 with TRBJ2-1; D call uncertain. Germline assignment: CDR1 SEHNR and CDR2 FQNEAQ (reference sequence). V lost 4 bases, J lost 6 bases, and 16 bases lay in between. The CDR3 is made up of 15 amino acids. The CDR3 region has the DNA TGTGCCAGCAGCTCCACGGGCCTTTTCTTCAATGAGCAGTTCTTC. It specifies CASSSTGLFFNEQFF.

The CDR3 coding sequence is TGTGCCAGCAGTTTCATCAAAGGGTACGAGCAGTACTTC. Translated: CASSFIKGYEQYF. V is TRBV27 and J is TRBJ2-7, with D uncertain. V was clipped by 3 bases and J by 4 bases, with 10 bases between them. The CDR3 is made up of 13 amino acids. Germline V lookup: CDR1 MNHEY, CDR2 SMNVEV (reference sequence).

The chain couples TRBV10-3 to TRBJ2-1; perhaps TRBD2 as D (6 bases). In germline, CDR1 is ENHRY, CDR2 SYGVKD. V lost 10 bases to trimming and J lost 0 bases, with 16 bases between them. The CDR3 runs to 15 residues. The CDR3 is CASGGIGGSYNEQFF. DNA of the CDR3: TGTGCCAGCGGAGGGATAGGAGGCTCCTACAATGAGCAGTTCTTC.

This chain links TRBV19 with TRBJ1-2, with 7 bases matching TRBD1. CDR3 length equals 13 residues. J gave up 8 bases and V 7 bases, and 10 bases lay outside the gene matches. CDR1 and CDR2 from the germline V gene are LNHDA and SQIVND (reference sequence). CDR3 residues: CASTDRVSYGYTF. The CDR3 bases are TGTGCCAGTACCGACAGGGTATCTTACGGCTACACCTTC.

The chain couples TRBV21-1 to TRBJ1-3; the listed D gene, TRBD1, was not tested against the DNA. TRBV21-1 is a known pseudogene. This CDR3 has 15 residues. In DNA, the CDR3 is TGTGCCAGCAGCAAAGTTAACAGGGTCCTCAACACCATATATTTT. Amino acids: CASSKVNRVLNTIYF.

The genes are TRBV7-3 and TRBJ2-1; TRBD2 matches 11 bases. Germline V CDR1 and CDR2: SGHTA, FQGTGA. This CDR3 region has 16 residues. After removal of 5 bases from V and 6 bases from J, the junction contained 9 bases not matched to a gene. Here the CDR3 reads CASSTSTSGSVNEQFF. In DNA, the CDR3 is TGTGCCAGCAGCACATCAACTAGCGGGAGTGTCAATGAGCAGTTCTTC.

The V and J genes are TRBV30 and TRBJ2-7, with 7 bases that match TRBD2. Trimming cost V 4 bases and J 7 bases; bases outside gene matches: 7. Germline V gives CDR1 GTSNPN, CDR2 SVGIG (reference sequence). This CDR3 has 12 amino acids. The CDR3 reads CAWKFGGGEQYF. The CDR3 DNA reads as TGTGCCTGGAAGTTTGGCGGGGGAGAGCAGTACTTC.